This T cell receptor beta chain was found in a study of lymphopenia after photon versus proton radiotherapy. Study results and limitations: After lymphocyte nadir, photon-treated repertoires showed oligoclonal expansion, especially CD8+ Temra.

This clone is a singleton in its sample. The antigen remains unidentified. The repertoire was sequenced with immunoSEQ multiplex PCR; TCRdb's copy has only in-frame clones and lacks some. The profile shows about 70,000 clones, over 70% of them singletons. The sequenced sample was peripheral blood, obtained from a patient treated with proton-based radiotherapy. This TCR came from a man older than 75 with esophageal cancer.

DNA for the CDR3: TGCGCCAGCAGCTTGGACCCAGGGGTCTCCACCGGGGAGCTGTTTTTT. Protein: CASSLDPGVSTGELFF. This sequence joins TRBV5-1 and TRBJ2-2, with a tentative D call TRBD1 (6 bases). V was pared by 0 bases and J by 4 bases, with 13 bases between. The CDR3 spans 16 residues. From germline, CDR1 is SGHRS and CDR2 YFSETQ. The full variable domain, with the rest looked up from reference TRBV5-1 and TRBJ2-2, is KAGVTQTPRYLIKTRGQQVTLSCSPISGHRSVSWYQQTPGQGLQFLFEYFSETQRNKGNFPGRFSGRQFSNSRSEMNVSTLELGDSALYLCASSLDPGVSTGELFFGEGSRLTVL.